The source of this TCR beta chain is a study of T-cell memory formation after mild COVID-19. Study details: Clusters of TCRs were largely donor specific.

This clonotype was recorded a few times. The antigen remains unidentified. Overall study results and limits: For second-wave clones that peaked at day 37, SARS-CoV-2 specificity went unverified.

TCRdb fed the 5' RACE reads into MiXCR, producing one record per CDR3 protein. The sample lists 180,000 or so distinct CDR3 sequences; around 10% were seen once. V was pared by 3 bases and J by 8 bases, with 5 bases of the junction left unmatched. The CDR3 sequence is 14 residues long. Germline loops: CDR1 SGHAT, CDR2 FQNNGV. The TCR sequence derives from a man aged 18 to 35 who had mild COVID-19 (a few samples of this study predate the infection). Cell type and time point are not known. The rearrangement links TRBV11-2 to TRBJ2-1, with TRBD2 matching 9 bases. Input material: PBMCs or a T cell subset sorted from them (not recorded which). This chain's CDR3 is CASSFGGGEDEQFF. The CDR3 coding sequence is TGTGCCAGCAGCTTCGGCGGGGGGGAGGATGAGCAGTTCTTC.